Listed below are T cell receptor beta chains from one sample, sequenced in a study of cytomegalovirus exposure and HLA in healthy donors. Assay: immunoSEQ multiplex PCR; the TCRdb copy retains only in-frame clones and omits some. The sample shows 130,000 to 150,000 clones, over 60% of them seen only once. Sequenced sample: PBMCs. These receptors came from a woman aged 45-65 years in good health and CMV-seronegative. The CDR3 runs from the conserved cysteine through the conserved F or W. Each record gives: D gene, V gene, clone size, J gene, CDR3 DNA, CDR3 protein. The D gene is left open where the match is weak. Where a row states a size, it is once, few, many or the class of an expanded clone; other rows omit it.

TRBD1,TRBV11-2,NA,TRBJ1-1,TGTGCCAGCAGCTTTAGGACAGGGGGCGGTTGGACTGAAGCTTTCTTT,CASSFRTGGGWTEAFF
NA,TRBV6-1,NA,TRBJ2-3,TGTGCCAGCAGTGAATCCAGCGGGTACACAGATACGCAGTATTTT,CASSESSGYTDTQYF
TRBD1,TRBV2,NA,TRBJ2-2,TGTGCCAGCAGTATACAACCGAACCAGGGGGCCGGGGAGCTGTTTTTT,CASSIQPNQGAGELFF
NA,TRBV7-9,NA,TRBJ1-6,TGTGCCAGCAGCTTAGGACAGGAGCTCTCCTATAATTCACCCCTCCACTTT,CASSLGQELSYNSPLHF
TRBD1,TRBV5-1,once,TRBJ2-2,TGCGCCAGCAGCCGAACCCGTGGGACAGGGACAACCGGGGAGCTGTTTTTT,CASSRTRGTGTTGELFF
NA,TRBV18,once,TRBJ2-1,TGTGCCAGCTCTGAGTCAGGGCGCTACAATGAGCAGTTCTTC,CASSESGRYNEQFF
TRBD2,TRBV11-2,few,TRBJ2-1,TGTGCCAGCAGGTTACTAGCGGGGCAGAACAATGAGCAGTTCTTC,CASRLLAGQNNEQFF
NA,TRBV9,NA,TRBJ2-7,TGTGCCAGCAGCCTCTACGGGCAGGGGCTTGACGAGCAGTACTTC,CASSLYGQGLDEQYF
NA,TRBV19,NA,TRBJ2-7,TGTGCCAGTAGTATAGCAGAACCCTACGAGCAGTACTTC,CASSIAEPYEQYF
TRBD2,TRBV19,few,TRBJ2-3,TGTGCCAGTAGTATCAATAGCGGGGGGGGATCCGGCACAGATACGCAGTATTTT,CASSINSGGGSGTDTQYF
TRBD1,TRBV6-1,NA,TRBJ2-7,TGTGCCAGCAGTGAAGATACAGGGGGTGTAGTGCAGTACTTC,CASSEDTGGVVQYF
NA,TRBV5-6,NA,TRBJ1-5,TGTGCCAGCAGCCGACAGGCTAGCAATCAGCCCCAGCATTTT,CASSRQASNQPQHF
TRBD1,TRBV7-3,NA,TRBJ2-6,TGTGCCAGCAGCCACGACAGGGAAATGAGGACTGGGGCCAACGTCCTGACTTTC,CASSHDREMRTGANVLTF
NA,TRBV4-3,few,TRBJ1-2,TGCGCCAGCAGCCAAGATAGTAATAGTGTGGGCTACACCTTC,CASSQDSNSVGYTF
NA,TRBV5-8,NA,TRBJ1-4,TGTGCCAGCAGCCCCAGGGTGGGGCATGAAAAACTGTTTTTT,CASSPRVGHEKLFF
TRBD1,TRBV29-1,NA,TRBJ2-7,TGCAGCGCCGGGACAGGGGCTCACGAGCAGTACTTC,CSAGTGAHEQYF
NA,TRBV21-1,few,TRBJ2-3,TGTGCCAGCAGTTGGGCACCCGATACGCAGTATTTT,CASSWAPDTQYF
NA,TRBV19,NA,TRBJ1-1,TGTGCCAGTACCCTAAGGGGCCGCACTGAAGCTTTCTTT,CASTLRGRTEAFF
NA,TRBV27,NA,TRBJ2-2,TGTGCCAGCAGTAAGGGGGTCACCGGGGAGCTGTTTTTT,CASSKGVTGELFF
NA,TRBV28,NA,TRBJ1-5,TGTGCCAGCACCCAACAGGGCCCTTGGGATCAGCCCCAGCATTTT,CASTQQGPWDQPQHF
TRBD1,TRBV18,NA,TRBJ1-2,TGTGCCAGCTCACCCCCCGTGCAGGGGGCTACCTATGGCTACACCTTC,CASSPPVQGATYGYTF
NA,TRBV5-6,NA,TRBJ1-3,TGTGCCAGCAGCTTGCTACTCACCTCAGGGGATCGGAACACCATATATTTT,CASSLLLTSGDRNTIYF
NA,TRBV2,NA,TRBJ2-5,TGTGCCAGCAGTCGGCTAGTCGAGGAGACCCAGTACTTC,CASSRLVEETQYF
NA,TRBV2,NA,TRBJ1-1,TGTGCCAGCAGCCAGGGGCTGAACACTGAAGCTTTCTTT,CASSQGLNTEAFF
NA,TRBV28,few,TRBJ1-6,TGTGCCAGCAGTTCGGCAGGGTGGAATTCACCCCTCCACTTT,CASSSAGWNSPLHF
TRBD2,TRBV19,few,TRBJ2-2,TGTGCCAGTAGTATATCGGGGACTAGCGGGGGGGTCGGGACCGGGGAGCTGTTTTTT,CASSISGTSGGVGTGELFF
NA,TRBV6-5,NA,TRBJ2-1,TGTGCCAGCAGTCCCGAGGACAGCTGGCCGAACCAGTTCTTC,CASSPEDSWPNQFF
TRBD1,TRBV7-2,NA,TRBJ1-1,TGTGCCAGCAGCAAAACAGGGGGCGGGGACACTGAAGCTTTCTTT,CASSKTGGGDTEAFF
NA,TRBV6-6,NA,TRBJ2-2,TGTGCCAGGACCGCCTTGAGGGACACCGGGGAGCTGTTTTTT,CARTALRDTGELFF
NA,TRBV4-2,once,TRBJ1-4,TGTGCCAGCAGCCAAGATTATGGCTCTAATGAAAAACTGTTTTTT,CASSQDYGSNEKLFF
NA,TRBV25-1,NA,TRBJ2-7,TGTGCCAGCAGTGTTGCCTACGGCTCCTACGAGCAGTACTTC,CASSVAYGSYEQYF
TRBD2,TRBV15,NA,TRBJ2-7,TGTGCCACCAGCAGAGCTCGGGGAGGGCCCATCTACGAGCAGTACTTC,CATSRARGGPIYEQYF
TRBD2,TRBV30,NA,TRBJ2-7,TGTGCCTGGAGAGGACTAGCGCTCTCCTACGAGCAGTACTTC,CAWRGLALSYEQYF
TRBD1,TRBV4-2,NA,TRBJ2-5,TGTGCCAGCAGCCCCCTGGGACAGCAAGAGACCCAGTACTTC,CASSPLGQQETQYF
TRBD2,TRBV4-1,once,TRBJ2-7,TGCGCCAGCAGCCTCGGTAGCGGGTACGAGCAGTACTTC,CASSLGSGYEQYF